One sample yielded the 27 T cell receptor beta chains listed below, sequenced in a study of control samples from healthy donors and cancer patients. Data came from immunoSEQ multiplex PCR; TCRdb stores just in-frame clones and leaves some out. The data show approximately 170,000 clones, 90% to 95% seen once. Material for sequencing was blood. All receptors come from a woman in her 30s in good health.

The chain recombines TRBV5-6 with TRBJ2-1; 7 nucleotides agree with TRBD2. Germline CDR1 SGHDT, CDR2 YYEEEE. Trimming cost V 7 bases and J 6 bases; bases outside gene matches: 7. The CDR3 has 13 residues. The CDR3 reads CASGRANGNEQFF. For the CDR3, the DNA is TGTGCCAGCGGGAGGGCCAACGGCAATGAGCAGTTCTTC.

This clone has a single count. This CDR3 reads CASSVGGGRTEAFF. The CDR3 nucleotides read TGTGCCAGCAGCGTGGGGGGCGGAAGAACTGAAGCTTTCTTT. The gene calls are TRBV9 and TRBJ1-1; a weak D match, TRBD1 (6 bases). The V end was cut by 2 bases, the J end by 5 bases, with 13 bases between. The CDR3 runs to 14 residues. Germline V gene lookup returns CDR1 SGDLS and CDR2 YYNGEE.

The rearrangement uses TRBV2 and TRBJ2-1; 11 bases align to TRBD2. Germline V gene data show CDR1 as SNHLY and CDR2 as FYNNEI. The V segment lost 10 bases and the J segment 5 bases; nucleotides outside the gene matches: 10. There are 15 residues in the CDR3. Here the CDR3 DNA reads TGTGCCACCCCAAGAGAGGGACTAGCGGACAATGAGCAGTTCTTC. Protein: CATPREGLADNEQFF.

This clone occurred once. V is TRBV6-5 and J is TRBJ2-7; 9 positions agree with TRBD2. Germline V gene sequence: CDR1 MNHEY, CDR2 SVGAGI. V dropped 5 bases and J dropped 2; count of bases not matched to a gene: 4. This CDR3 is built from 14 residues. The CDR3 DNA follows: TGTGCCAGCAGTAGCGCTAGCGGGACCTACGAGCAGTACTTC. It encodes CASSSASGTYEQYF.

The CDR3 loop reads CASSPSGNYNEQFF. DNA of the CDR3: TGTGCCAGCAGCCCTTCGGGTAACTACAATGAGCAGTTCTTC. The chain uses TRBV7-9 and TRBJ2-1; the D is unclear. Trimming took 5 bases from V and 3 from J, leaving 11 bases between them. This CDR3 spans 14 amino acids. Germline V lookup: CDR1 SEHNR, CDR2 FQNEAQ (reference sequence).

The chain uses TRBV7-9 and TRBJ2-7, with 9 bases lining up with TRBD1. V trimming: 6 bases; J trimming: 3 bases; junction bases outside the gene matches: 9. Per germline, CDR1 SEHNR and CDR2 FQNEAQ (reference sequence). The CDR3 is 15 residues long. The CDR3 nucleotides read TGTGCCAGCAGACCTGGGACAGGGCTGGGCTACGAGCAGTACTTC. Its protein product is CASRPGTGLGYEQYF.

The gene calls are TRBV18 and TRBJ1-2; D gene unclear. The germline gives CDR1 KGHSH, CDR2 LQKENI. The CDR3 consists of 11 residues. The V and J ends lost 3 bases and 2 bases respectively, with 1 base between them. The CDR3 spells CASSPNYGYTF. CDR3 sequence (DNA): TGTGCCAGCTCACCGAACTATGGCTACACCTTC.

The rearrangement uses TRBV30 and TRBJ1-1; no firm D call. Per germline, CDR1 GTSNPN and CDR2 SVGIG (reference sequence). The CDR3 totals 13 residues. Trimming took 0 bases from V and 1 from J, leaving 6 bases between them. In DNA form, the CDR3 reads TGTGCCTGGAGTGTAGGCCAGAACACTGAAGCTTTCTTT. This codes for CAWSVGQNTEAFF.

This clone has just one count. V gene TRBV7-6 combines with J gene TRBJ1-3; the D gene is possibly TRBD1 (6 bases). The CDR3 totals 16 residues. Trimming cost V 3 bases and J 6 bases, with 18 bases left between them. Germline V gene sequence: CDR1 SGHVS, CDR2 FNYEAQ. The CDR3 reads CASSFLRDISENTIYF. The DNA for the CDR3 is TGTGCCAGCAGCTTTCTCCGGGACATCTCCGAAAACACCATATATTTT.

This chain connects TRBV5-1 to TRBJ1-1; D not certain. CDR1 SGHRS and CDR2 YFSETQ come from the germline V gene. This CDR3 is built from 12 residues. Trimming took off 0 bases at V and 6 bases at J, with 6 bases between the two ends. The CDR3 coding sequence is TGCGCCAGCAGCTTGGAAGGGCCTGAAGCTTTCTTT. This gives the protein CASSLEGPEAFF.

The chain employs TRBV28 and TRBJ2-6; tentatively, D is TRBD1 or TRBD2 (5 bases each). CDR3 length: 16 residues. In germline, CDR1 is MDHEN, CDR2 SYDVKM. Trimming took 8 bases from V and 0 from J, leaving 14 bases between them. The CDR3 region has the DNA TGTGCCAGCTACCGGGACGGTTCCTCTGGGGCCAACGTCCTGACTTTC. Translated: CASYRDGSSGANVLTF. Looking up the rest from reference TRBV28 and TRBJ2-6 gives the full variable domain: DVKVTQSSRYLVKRTGEKVFLECVQDMDHENMFWYRQDPGLGLRLIYFSYDVKMKEKGDIPEGYSVSREKKERFSLILESASTNQTSMYLCASYRDGSSGANVLTFGAGSRLTVL.

In DNA form, the CDR3 reads TGTGCCAGCAGCCAGGGTAGCGGGGTCCCCAATGAGCAGTTCTTC. Encoded protein: CASSQGSGVPNEQFF. This rearrangement joins TRBV9 to TRBJ2-1, with TRBD2 matching over 8 bases. With 4 bases clipped from V and 6 bases from J, the junction kept 9 bases outside the gene matches. CDR3 size: 15 residues. Per germline, CDR1 SGDLS and CDR2 YYNGEE.

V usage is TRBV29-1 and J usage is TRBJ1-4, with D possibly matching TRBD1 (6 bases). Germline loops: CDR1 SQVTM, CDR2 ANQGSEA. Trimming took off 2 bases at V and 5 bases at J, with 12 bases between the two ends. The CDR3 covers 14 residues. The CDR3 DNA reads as TGCAGCGTTGAAATTGCAGGGGTGAATGAAAAACTGTTTTTT. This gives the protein CSVEIAGVNEKLFF.

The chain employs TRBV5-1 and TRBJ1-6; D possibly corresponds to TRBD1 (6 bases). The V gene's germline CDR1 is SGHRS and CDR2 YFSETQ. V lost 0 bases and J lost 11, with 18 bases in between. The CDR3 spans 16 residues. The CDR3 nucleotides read TGCGCCAGCAGCTTGGGCGGGGGGCCAACGGATCCACCCCTCCACTTT. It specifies CASSLGGGPTDPPLHF.

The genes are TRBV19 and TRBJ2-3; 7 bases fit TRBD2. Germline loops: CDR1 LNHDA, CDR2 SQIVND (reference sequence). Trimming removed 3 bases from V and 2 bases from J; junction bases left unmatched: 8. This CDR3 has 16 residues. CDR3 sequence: CASSIGLVPSTDTQYF. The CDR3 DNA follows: TGTGCCAGTAGTATCGGACTAGTTCCCTCCACAGATACGCAGTATTTT. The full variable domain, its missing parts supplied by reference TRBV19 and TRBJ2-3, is DGGITQSPKYLFRKEGQNVTLSCEQNLNHDAMYWYRQDPGQGLRLIYYSQIVNDFQKGDIAEGYSVSREKKESFPLTVTSAQKNPTAFYLCASSIGLVPSTDTQYFGPGTRLTVL.

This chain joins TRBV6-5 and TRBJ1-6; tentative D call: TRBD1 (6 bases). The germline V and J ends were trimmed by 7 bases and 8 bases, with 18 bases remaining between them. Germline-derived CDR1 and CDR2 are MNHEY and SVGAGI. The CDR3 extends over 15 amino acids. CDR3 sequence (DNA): TGTGCCAGCACCAACGGGTGGGGGGCTGATTCACCCCTCCACTTT. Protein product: CASTNGWGADSPLHF.

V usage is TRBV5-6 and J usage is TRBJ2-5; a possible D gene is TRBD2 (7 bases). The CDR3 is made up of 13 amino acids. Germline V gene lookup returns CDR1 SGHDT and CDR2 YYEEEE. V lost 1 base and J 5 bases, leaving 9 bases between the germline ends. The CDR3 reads CASSLWGGETQYF. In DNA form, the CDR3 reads TGTGCCAGCAGCTTGTGGGGGGGCGAGACCCAGTACTTC.

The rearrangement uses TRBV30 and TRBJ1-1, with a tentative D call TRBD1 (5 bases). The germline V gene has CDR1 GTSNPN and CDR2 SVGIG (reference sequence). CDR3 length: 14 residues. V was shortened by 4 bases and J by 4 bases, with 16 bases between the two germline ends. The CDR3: CAWTPRASPTEAFF. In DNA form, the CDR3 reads TGTGCCTGGACACCCAGGGCCTCACCCACTGAAGCTTTCTTT.

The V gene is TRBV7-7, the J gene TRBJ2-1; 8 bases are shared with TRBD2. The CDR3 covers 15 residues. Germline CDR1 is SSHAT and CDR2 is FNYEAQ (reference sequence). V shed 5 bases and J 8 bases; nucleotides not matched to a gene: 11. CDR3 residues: CASSPHRGGNDEQFF. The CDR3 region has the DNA TGTGCCAGCAGCCCCCACCGGGGGGGTAACGATGAGCAGTTCTTC. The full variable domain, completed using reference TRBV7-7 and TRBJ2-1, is GAGVSQSPRYKVTKRGQDVTLRCDPISSHATLYWYQQALGQGPEFLTYFNYEAQPDKSGLPSDRFSAERPEGSISTLTIQRTEQRDSAMYRCASSPHRGGNDEQFFGPGTRLTVL.

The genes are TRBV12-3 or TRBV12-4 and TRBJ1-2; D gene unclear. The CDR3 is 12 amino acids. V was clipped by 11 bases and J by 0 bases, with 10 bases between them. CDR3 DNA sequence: TGTGCCGTAGGACGGCCTAACTATGGCTACACCTTC. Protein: CAVGRPNYGYTF.

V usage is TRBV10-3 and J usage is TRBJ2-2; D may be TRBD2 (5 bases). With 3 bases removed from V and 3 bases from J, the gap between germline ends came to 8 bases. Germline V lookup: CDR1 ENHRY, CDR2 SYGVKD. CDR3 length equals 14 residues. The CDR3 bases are TGTGCCATCAGTGACGGGCGGGACACCGGGGAGCTGTTTTTT. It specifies CAISDGRDTGELFF.

The CDR3, as DNA: TGTGCCAGCAGCCCCCTGGGGCGGGACAGGGGAGGACCTTACGAGCAGTACTTC. As protein: CASSPLGRDRGGPYEQYF. V gene TRBV5-6 combines with J gene TRBJ2-7; 10 nucleotides align to TRBD1. V was pared by 4 bases and J by 4 bases, with 17 bases of the junction left unmatched. Germline V gene lookup returns CDR1 SGHDT and CDR2 YYEEEE. The CDR3 sequence is 18 residues long.

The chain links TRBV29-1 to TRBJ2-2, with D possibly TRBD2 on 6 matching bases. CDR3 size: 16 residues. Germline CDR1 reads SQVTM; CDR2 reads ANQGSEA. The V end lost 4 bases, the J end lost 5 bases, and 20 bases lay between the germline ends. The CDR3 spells CSVGVVGGGKTGELFF. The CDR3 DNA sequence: TGCAGCGTTGGGGTCGTGGGGGGAGGAAAAACCGGGGAGCTGTTTTTT.

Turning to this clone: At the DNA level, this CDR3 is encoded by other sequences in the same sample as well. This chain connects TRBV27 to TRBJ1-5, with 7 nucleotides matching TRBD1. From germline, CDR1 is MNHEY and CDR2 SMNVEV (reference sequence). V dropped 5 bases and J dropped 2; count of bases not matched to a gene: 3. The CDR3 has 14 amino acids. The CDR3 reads CASSPTGGNQPQHF. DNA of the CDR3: TGTGCCAGCAGTCCAACAGGGGGCAATCAGCCCCAGCATTTT.

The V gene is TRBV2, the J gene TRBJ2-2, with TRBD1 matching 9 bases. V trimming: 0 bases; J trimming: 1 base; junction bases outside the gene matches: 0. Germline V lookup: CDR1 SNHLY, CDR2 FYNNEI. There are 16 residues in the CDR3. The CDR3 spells CASSEAGQGNTGELFF. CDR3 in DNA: TGTGCCAGCAGTGAAGCGGGACAGGGGAACACCGGGGAGCTGTTTTTT.

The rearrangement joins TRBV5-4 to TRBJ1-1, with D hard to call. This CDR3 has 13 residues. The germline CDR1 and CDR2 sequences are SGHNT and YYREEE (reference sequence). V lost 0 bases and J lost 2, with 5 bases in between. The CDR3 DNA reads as TGTGCCAGCAGCTTGGCTACCAACACTGAAGCTTTCTTT. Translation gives CASSLATNTEAFF.

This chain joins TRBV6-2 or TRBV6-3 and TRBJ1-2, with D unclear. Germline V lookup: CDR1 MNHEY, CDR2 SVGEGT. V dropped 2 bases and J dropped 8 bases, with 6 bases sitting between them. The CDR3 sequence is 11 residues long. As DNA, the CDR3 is TGTGCCAGCAGTTACGGCCACGGCTACACCTTC. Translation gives CASSYGHGYTF.